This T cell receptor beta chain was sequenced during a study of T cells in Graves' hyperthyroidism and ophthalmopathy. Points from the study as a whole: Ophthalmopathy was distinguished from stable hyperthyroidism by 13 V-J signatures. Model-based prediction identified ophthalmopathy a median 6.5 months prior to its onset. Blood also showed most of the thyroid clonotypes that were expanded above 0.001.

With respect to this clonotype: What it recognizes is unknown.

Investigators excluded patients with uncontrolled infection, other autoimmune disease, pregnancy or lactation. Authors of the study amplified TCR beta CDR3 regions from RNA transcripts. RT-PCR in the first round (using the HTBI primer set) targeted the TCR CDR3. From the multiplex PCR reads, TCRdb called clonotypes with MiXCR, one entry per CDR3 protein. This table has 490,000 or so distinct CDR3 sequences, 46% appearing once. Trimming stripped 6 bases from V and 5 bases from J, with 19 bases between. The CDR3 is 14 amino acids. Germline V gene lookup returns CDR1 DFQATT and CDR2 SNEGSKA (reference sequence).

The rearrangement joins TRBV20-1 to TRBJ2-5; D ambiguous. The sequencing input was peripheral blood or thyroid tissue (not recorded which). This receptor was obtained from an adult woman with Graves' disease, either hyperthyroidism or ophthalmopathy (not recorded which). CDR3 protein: CSARLTHTLETQYF. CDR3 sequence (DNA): TGCAGTGCACGCCTGACGCATACCCTGGAGACCCAGTACTTC.